This note documents a single TCR beta chain sequence. TCR beta chains were sequenced at survey level with immunoSEQ. The repertoire was sequenced with immunoSEQ multiplex PCR; TCRdb's copy has only in-frame clones and lacks some. The sample has roughly 68,000 clones, around 93% seen once. Sequencing used PBMCs. The receptor was isolated from a man between 35 and 55 years old with rheumatoid arthritis.

CDR3 coding DNA: TGTGCCAGCAGCGGTAGCGGGGATCGGGCTACGCAGTATTTT. This gives the protein CASSGSGDRATQYF. The rearrangement joins TRBV7-2 to TRBJ2-3; 8 bases are shared with TRBD2. The length of the CDR3 is 14 residues. V lost 5 bases to trimming and J lost 8 bases; unmatched junction nucleotides: 9. Germline values: CDR1 SGHTA, CDR2 FQGNSA.